This paragraph covers one T cell receptor (beta chain) sequence. The data were taken from a study of blood T cell repertoires in COVID-19. V dropped 5 bases and J dropped 4 bases, with 17 bases sitting between them. The CDR3 extends over 15 amino acids. Germline lookup yields CDR1 MNHNY and CDR2 SVGAGI (reference sequence). Clones were read by immunoSEQ multiplex PCR, and TCRdb kept only the in-frame ones, dropping some. The sample shows under 130,000 clones, 80% to 85% of them seen only once. V and J are TRBV6-6 and TRBJ1-1; no clear D. The sequenced material came from peripheral blood. The source is an elderly woman with acute or convalescent COVID-19. The CDR3 is CASSPLGPYGTEAFF. DNA for the CDR3: TGTGCCAGCAGTCCCCTGGGCCCCTACGGCACTGAAGCTTTCTTT.